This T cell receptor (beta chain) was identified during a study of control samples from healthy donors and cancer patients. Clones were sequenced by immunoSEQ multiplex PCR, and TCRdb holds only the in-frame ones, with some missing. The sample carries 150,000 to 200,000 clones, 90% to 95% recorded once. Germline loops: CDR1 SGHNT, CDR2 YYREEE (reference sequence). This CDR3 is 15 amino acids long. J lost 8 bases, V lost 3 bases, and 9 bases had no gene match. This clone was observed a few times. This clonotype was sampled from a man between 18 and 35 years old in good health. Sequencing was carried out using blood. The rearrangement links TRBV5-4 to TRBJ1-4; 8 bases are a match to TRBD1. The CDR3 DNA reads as TGTGCCAGCAGCTCCACCGGGACAGGTTCGGAAAAACTGTTTTTT. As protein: CASSSTGTGSEKLFF. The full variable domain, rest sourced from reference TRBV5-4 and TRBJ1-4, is ETGVTQSPTHLIKTRGQQVTLRCSSQSGHNTVSWYQQALGQGPQFIFQYYREEENGRGNFPPRFSGLQFPNYSSELNVNALELDDSALYLCASSSTGTGSEKLFFGSGTQLSVL.